What follows is one T cell receptor beta chain and its context. The data originate from a study of blood T cells in healthy people across ages. Per the germline V gene, CDR1 is LNHDA and CDR2 is SQIVND (reference sequence). V trimming: 8 bases; J trimming: 0 bases; junction bases outside the gene matches: 7. The CDR3 contains 14 residues. The second PCR ran roughly 6 to 11 cycles with a sample-barcoded 5' primer and J-beta primers. TCRdb called the 5' RACE reads again in MiXCR, with one record for every CDR3 protein. The repertoire holds hundreds of thousands of distinct CDR3 sequences, with roughly two fifths as singletons.

Sequenced material: blood. V gene TRBV19 combines with J gene TRBJ2-7, with 7 bases that match TRBD1. The receptor was isolated from an older woman in good health. DNA for the CDR3: TGTGCCAGTTCCGGGACAGTTAGCTCCTACGAGCAGTACTTC. Translation gives CASSGTVSSYEQYF.